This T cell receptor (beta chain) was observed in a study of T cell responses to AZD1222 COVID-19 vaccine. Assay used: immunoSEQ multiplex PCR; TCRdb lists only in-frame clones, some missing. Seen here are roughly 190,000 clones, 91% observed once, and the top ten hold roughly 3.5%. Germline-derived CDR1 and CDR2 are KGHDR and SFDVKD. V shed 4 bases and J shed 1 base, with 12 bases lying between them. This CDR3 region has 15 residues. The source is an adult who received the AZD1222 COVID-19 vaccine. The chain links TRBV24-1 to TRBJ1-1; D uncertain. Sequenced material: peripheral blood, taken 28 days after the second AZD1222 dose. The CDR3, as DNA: TGTGCCACCAGTGACCGGAGCCTACCGAACACTGAAGCTTTCTTT. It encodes CATSDRSLPNTEAFF.